Below are 18 T cell receptor beta chains sequenced from a single sample in a study of T cells in localized non-small cell lung cancer. Profiled with immunoSEQ multiplex PCR; TCRdb holds only in-frame clones, not every one. Among 25,000 or so clones listed, about 87% were seen once. The sample in question was peripheral blood, obtained before any cancer treatment. The receptors were gathered from a male donor at least 60 years old with stage I lung adenocarcinoma.

This rearrangement joins TRBV15 to TRBJ2-7; D remains ambiguous. With 5 bases removed from V and 3 bases from J, the gap between germline ends came to 11 bases. Germline V gene lookup returns CDR1 LNHNV and CDR2 YYDKDF (reference sequence). This CDR3 has 13 amino acids. CDR3 region: CATSLGRIYEQYF. CDR3 nucleotides: TGTGCCACCAGCCTCGGACGGATCTACGAGCAGTACTTC.

The chain combines TRBV4-1 with TRBJ1-1, with D maybe TRBD1 (5 bases). Trimming took 0 bases from V and 1 from J, leaving 15 bases between them. The CDR3 contains 17 residues. Germline V gene lookup returns CDR1 MGHRA and CDR2 YSYEKL. The CDR3: CASSQELIRQKNTEAFF. Here the CDR3 DNA reads TGCGCCAGCAGCCAAGAACTGATTAGACAGAAGAACACTGAAGCTTTCTTT.

This clone was picked up one time. In DNA, the CDR3 is TGTGCCAGCAGGGATGGTTTCGGACGGGTTTACGAGCAGTACTTC. Its protein is CASRDGFGRVYEQYF. The J gene is TRBJ2-7, the V gene TRBV6-1, with unresolved D. The V and J ends lost 6 bases and 4 bases respectively, with 19 bases between them. This CDR3 comprises 15 residues. Germline V gene lookup returns CDR1 MNHNS and CDR2 SASEGT.

V is TRBV18 and J is TRBJ1-2; D gene unclear. There are 14 residues in the CDR3. Deletions cut 6 bases from V and 7 bases from J, with 18 bases between. The germline V gene encodes CDR1 KGHSH and CDR2 LQKENI. DNA of the CDR3: TGTGCCAGCTCGTCGGATACAGAGATCTCTGGCTACACCTTC. This codes for CASSSDTEISGYTF.

The chain joins TRBV13 to TRBJ2-7; D gene uncertain. The V gene lost 2 bases and the J gene lost 0 bases, with 8 bases spanning the gap. CDR1 and CDR2 (germline): PRHDT, FYEKMQ (reference sequence). The CDR3 length is 14 residues. CDR3 loop: CASSLPKSSYEQYF. CDR3 nucleotides: TGTGCCAGCAGCTTACCGAAGAGCTCCTACGAGCAGTACTTC.

The chain employs TRBV5-1 and TRBJ2-1; TRBD1 matches 7 bases. Germline V gives CDR1 SGHRS, CDR2 YFSETQ. The V gene end was trimmed by 4 bases and the J gene end by 1 base; junction bases not matched to a gene: 5. The CDR3 is 15 residues long. The CDR3 DNA is TGCGCCAGCAGCATCCAGGGGGTGTCCTACAATGAGCAGTTCTTC. Translating gives CASSIQGVSYNEQFF. Full variable domain (remainder filled in from reference TRBV5-1 and TRBJ2-1): KAGVTQTPRYLIKTRGQQVTLSCSPISGHRSVSWYQQTPGQGLQFLFEYFSETQRNKGNFPGRFSGRQFSNSRSEMNVSTLELGDSALYLCASSIQGVSYNEQFFGPGTRLTVL.

The chain carries TRBV11-2 and TRBJ2-7; TRBD2 agrees at 12 bases. The V gene's germline CDR1 is SGHAT and CDR2 FQNNGV. The CDR3 covers 17 residues. V gave up 5 bases and J gave up 1 base; unmatched junction bases: 9. CDR3 nucleotide sequence: TGTGCCAGCAGCCCAAACTTGGGACTAGCGGGTTCCTACGAGCAGTACTTC. It encodes CASSPNLGLAGSYEQYF.

The chain combines TRBV11-2 with TRBJ1-4; 12 bases map to TRBD1. Trimming removed 4 bases from V and 13 bases from J; junction bases left unmatched: 10. Germline lookup yields CDR1 SGHAT and CDR2 FQNNGV. The CDR3 loop spans 15 amino acids. The CDR3 DNA reads as TGTGCCAGCAGCTCGAACCGGGACAGGGGGCAGGGACTGTTTTTT. Its protein is CASSSNRDRGQGLFF.

The chain carries TRBV7-2 and TRBJ1-4; TRBD1 matches 7 bases. Germline V CDR1 and CDR2: SGHTA, FQGNSA. The V and J ends lost 4 bases and 8 bases, in that order; junction bases with no gene match: 7. The CDR3 consists of 14 residues. CDR3 DNA: TGTGCCAGCAGCTCGGGACAGCACCGGGAAAAACTGTTTTTT. This translates into CASSSGQHREKLFF.

The DNA for the CDR3 is TGTGCCAGCTCCACAGGGATCTACGAGCAGTACTTC. Translation: CASSTGIYEQYF. This chain links TRBV18 with TRBJ2-5; D possibly corresponds to TRBD1 (6 bases). Near its end, the DNA agrees better with TRBJ2-7, so the J call may be wrong. This CDR3 region has 12 residues. The germline gives CDR1 KGHSH, CDR2 LQKENI.

The CDR3 bases are TGTGCCAGCAGTGAAAACAGGGCAAATAATTCACCCCTCCACTTT. Its protein is CASSENRANNSPLHF. The chain employs TRBV2 and TRBJ1-6, with D possibly matching TRBD1 (6 bases). V lost 2 bases to trimming and J lost 5 bases, with 10 bases between them. The CDR3 has 15 amino acids. The germline V gene has CDR1 SNHLY and CDR2 FYNNEI.

This rearrangement joins TRBV11-2 to TRBJ1-4, with TRBD1 matching over 9 bases. CDR1 SGHAT and CDR2 FQNNGV come from the germline V gene. Trimming removed 5 bases from V and 2 bases from J; junction bases left unmatched: 3. The CDR3 spans 15 residues. Here the CDR3 reads CASSRTGATNEKLFF. DNA for the CDR3: TGTGCCAGCAGCCGGACAGGGGCGACTAATGAAAAACTGTTTTTT.

This chain joins TRBV5-1 and TRBJ1-4, with D perhaps TRBD1 (6 bases). The length of the CDR3 is 14 residues. V lost 2 bases and J lost 4, with 9 bases in between. Germline CDR1 is SGHRS and CDR2 is YFSETQ. The CDR3 DNA sequence: TGCGCCAGCAGCTTTCAGGACAGTAATGAAAAACTGTTTTTT. Amino acids: CASSFQDSNEKLFF.

This chain uses TRBV18 with TRBJ2-1; TRBD1 matches 10 bases. V was clipped by 4 bases and J by 4 bases; unmatched bases: 4. CDR1 KGHSH and CDR2 LQKENI come from the germline V gene. The CDR3 is made up of 15 amino acids. This chain's CDR3 is CASSRGTGDYNEQFF. The DNA for the CDR3 is TGTGCCAGCTCACGGGGGACAGGGGATTACAATGAGCAGTTCTTC.

This sequence joins TRBV28 and TRBJ2-5, with D possibly being TRBD1 (8 bases). The CDR3 loop spans 15 amino acids. Looked up from germline, CDR1 is MDHEN and CDR2 is SYDVKM. Trimming cost V 2 bases and J 3 bases, with 13 bases left between them. The CDR3 nucleotides are TGTGCCAGCAGTTTACGTACAGGGGGGGAAGAGACCCAGTACTTC. As protein: CASSLRTGGEETQYF.

The chain uses TRBV9 and TRBJ1-5, with D unresolved. The CDR3 runs 18 residues. CDR1 SGDLS and CDR2 YYNGEE come from the germline V gene. Trimming left V 4 bases short and J 4 bases short, with 24 bases between. In nucleotides, the CDR3 is TGTGCCAGCAGCCTCAAGCTGTTTGTGGGGAGTGGTAATCAGCCCCAGCATTTT. This gives the protein CASSLKLFVGSGNQPQHF.

The V and J genes are TRBV11-2 and TRBJ2-1, with 12 bases that match TRBD2. The V and J ends lost 0 bases and 4 bases, in that order; junction bases with no gene match: 10. Germline CDR1 and CDR2: SGHAT and FQNNGV. The CDR3 is made up of 19 amino acids. The CDR3 reads CASSLDQRLAGATYNEQFF. The CDR3 DNA reads as TGTGCCAGCAGCTTAGATCAAAGACTAGCGGGGGCCACATACAATGAGCAGTTCTTC.

This clone has just one count. The chain employs TRBV18 and TRBJ1-5; D unresolved. From germline, CDR1 is KGHSH and CDR2 LQKENI. The V and J ends lost 4 bases and 4 bases respectively, with 17 bases between them. The CDR3 contains 16 residues. CDR3 nucleotides: TGTGCCAGCTCACGATCAACACAATCGGGTAATCAGCCCCAGCATTTT. Amino acid sequence: CASSRSTQSGNQPQHF.